This TCR beta chain came from a study of beta chain features in type 1 diabetes. About the research overall: Healthy donors resembled patients in age, gender and cell yields.

V lost 6 bases, J lost 5 bases, and 4 bases lay in between. Germline V gene lookup returns CDR1 MDHEN and CDR2 SYDVKM. The CDR3 extends over 11 amino acids. Study results and limitations: A potential PCR bias toward shorter templates would be equal in patient and control samples.

Expressed TCRB transcripts were sequenced because the isolated RNA had all been reverse transcribed beforehand. The protocol was immunoSEQ multiplex PCR, while the TCRdb copy is restricted to in-frame clones and leaves out a portion. The data show 500,000 to 700,000 clones, less than 20% seen once. This clone was observed a few times. The antigen remains unidentified. The chain couples TRBV28 to TRBJ2-2, with no clear D. The receptor's source is a man between 18 and 35 years old in good health. The source material was naive CD4+ T cells from blood. CDR3 DNA sequence: TGTGCCAGCAGCCAAACCGGGGAGCTGTTTTTT. Amino acids: CASSQTGELFF.